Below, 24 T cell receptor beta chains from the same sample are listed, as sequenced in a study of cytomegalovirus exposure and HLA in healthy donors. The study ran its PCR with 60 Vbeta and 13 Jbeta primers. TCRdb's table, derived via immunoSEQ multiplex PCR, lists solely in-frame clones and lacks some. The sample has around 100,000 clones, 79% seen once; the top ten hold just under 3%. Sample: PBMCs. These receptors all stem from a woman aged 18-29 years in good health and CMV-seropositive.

The CDR3 DNA sequence: TGCGCCAGCAGCTTGGGCCCCCGGACAGGGGGAAACACCATATATTTT. Translated, it gives CASSLGPRTGGNTIYF. The rearrangement uses TRBV5-1 and TRBJ1-3; 8 nucleotides align to TRBD1. CDR3 length equals 16 residues. Losses at the gene ends were 0 bases for V and 4 bases for J; bases not matched to a gene: 6. The germline V gene encodes CDR1 SGHRS and CDR2 YFSETQ.

CDR3 in amino acids: CASSEEWSSGSGYEQYF. The CDR3 nucleotides read TGTGCCAGCAGTGAAGAGTGGAGTAGCGGGAGTGGGTACGAGCAGTACTTC. V is TRBV6-1 and J is TRBJ2-7; TRBD2 matches at 9 bases. This CDR3 comprises 17 residues. Germline trimming cut 1 base from V and 4 bases from J; bases unmatched to any gene: 11. CDR1 and CDR2 (germline): MNHNS, SASEGT.

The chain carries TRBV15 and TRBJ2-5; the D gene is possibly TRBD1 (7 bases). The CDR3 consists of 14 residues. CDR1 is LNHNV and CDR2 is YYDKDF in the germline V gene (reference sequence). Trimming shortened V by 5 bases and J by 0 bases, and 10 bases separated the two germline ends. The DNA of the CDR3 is TGTGCCACCAGCGGAGGGACAGACCAAGAGACCCAGTACTTC. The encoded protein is CATSGGTDQETQYF.

The CDR3 region is CAIQGASGNTIYF. CDR3 sequence (DNA): TGTGCCATACAGGGGGCGTCTGGAAACACCATATATTTT. J is TRBJ1-3 and V is TRBV10-3, with 9 positions matching TRBD1. The trim removed 9 bases at V and 1 base at J, leaving 1 base unmatched. Germline values: CDR1 ENHRY, CDR2 SYGVKD. The CDR3 spans 13 residues.

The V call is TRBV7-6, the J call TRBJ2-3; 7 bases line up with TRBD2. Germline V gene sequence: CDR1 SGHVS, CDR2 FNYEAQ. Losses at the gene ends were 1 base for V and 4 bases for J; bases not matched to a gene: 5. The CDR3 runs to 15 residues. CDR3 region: CASSLGLARPDTQYF. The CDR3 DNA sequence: TGTGCCAGCAGCTTAGGACTAGCACGCCCAGATACGCAGTATTTT.

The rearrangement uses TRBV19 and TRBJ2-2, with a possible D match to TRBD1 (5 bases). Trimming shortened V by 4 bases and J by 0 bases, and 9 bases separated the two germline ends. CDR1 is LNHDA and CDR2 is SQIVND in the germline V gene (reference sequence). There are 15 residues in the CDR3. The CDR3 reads CASSRSTANTGELFF. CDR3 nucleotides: TGTGCCAGTAGTAGGTCGACAGCGAACACCGGGGAGCTGTTTTTT.

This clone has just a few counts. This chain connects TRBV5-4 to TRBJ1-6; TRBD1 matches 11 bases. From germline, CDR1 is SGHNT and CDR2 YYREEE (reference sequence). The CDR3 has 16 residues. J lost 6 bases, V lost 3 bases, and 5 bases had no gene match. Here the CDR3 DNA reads TGTGCCAGCAGCTCCGGACAGGGGGCGACTAATTCACCCCTCCACTTT. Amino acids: CASSSGQGATNSPLHF.

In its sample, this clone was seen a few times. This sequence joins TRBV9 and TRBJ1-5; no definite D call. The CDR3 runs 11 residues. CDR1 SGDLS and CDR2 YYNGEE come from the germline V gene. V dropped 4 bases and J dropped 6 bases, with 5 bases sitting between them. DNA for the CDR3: TGTGCCAGCAGCTCCGGTCAGCCCCAGCATTTT. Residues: CASSSGQPQHF.

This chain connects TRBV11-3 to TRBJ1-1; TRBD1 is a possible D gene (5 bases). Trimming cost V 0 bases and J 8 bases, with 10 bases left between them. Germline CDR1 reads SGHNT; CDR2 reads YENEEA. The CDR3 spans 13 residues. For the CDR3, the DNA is TGTGCCAGCAGCTTAGAGACAGAATCCGAAGCTTTCTTT. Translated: CASSLETESEAFF.

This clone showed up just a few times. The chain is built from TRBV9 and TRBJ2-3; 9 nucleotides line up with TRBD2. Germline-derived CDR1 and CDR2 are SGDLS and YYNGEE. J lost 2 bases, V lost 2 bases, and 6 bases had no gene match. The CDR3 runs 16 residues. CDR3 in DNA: TGTGCCAGCAGCGTGCTCAGACTAGCGGACACAGATACGCAGTATTTT. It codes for CASSVLRLADTDTQYF. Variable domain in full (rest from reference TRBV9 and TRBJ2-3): DSGVTQTPKHLITATGQRVTLRCSPRSGDLSVYWYQQSLDQGLQFLIQYYNGEERAKGNILERFSAQQFPDLHSELNLSSLELGDSALYFCASSVLRLADTDTQYFGPGTRLTVL.

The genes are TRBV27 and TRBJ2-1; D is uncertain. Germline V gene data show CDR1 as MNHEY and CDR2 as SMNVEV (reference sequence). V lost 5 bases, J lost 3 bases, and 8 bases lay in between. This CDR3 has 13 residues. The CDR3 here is CASSVTVYNEQFF. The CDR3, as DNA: TGTGCCAGCAGTGTAACAGTCTACAATGAGCAGTTCTTC.

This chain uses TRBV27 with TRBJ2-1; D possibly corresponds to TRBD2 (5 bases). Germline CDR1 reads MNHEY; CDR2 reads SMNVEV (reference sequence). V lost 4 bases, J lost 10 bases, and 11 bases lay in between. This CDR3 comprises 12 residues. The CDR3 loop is CASSYPGLEQFF. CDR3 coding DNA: TGTGCCAGCAGTTACCCGGGATTAGAGCAGTTCTTC.

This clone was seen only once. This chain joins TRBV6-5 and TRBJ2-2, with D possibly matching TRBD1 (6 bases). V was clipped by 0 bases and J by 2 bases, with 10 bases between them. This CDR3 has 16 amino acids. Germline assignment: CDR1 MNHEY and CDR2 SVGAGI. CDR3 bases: TGTGCCAGCAGTTACTCGACCAGGGGTAACACCGGGGAGCTGTTTTTT. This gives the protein CASSYSTRGNTGELFF.

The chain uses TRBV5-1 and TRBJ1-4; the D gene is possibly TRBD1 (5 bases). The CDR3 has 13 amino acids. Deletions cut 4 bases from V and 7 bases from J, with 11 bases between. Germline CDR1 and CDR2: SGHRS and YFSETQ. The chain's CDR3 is CASSRGWGEKLFF. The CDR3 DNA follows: TGCGCCAGCAGCCGGGGGTGGGGTGAAAAACTGTTTTTT.

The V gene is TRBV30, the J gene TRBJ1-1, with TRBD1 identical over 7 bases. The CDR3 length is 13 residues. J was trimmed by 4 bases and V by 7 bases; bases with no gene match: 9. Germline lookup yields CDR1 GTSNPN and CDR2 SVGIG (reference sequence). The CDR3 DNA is TGTGCCTACAATCCGACAGGGAGCACTGAAGCTTTCTTT. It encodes CAYNPTGSTEAFF.

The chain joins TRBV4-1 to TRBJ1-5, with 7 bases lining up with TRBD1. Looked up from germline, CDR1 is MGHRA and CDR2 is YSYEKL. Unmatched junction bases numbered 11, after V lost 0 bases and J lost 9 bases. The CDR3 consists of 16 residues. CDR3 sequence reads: CASSQDVDRAYGPQHF. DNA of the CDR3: TGCGCCAGCAGCCAAGATGTAGACAGGGCATATGGGCCCCAGCATTTT.

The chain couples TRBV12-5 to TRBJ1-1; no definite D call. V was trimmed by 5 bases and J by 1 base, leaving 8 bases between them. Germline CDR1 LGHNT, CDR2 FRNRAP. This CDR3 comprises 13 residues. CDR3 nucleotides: TGTGCTAGTGGTCAAGAGCAGAACACTGAAGCTTTCTTT. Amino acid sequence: CASGQEQNTEAFF. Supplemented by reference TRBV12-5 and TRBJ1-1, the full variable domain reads DARVTQTPRHKVTEMGQEVTMRCQPILGHNTVFWYRQTMMQGLELLAYFRNRAPLDDSGMPKDRFSAEMPDATLATLKIQPSEPRDSAVYFCASGQEQNTEAFFGQGTRLTVV.

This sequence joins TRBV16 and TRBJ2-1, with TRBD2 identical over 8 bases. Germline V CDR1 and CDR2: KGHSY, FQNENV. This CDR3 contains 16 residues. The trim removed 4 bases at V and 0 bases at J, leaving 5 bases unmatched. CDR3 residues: CASSPTGTSSYNEQFF. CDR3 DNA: TGTGCCAGCAGCCCGACCGGGACTAGCTCCTACAATGAGCAGTTCTTC.

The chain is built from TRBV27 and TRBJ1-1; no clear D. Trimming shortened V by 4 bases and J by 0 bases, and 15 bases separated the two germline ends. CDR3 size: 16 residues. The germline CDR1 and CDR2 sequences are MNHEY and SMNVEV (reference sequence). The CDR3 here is CASSSLRGGMNTEAFF. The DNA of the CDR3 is TGTGCCAGCAGTTCCCTCCGTGGAGGGATGAACACTGAAGCTTTCTTT.

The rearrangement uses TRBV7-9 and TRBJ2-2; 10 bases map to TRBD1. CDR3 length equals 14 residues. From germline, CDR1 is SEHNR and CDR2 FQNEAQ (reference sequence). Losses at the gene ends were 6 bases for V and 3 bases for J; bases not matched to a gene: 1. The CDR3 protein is CASRGTGDTGELFF. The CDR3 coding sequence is TGTGCCAGCAGGGGGACAGGGGACACCGGGGAGCTGTTTTTT.

CDR3 protein: CASSPRLADHEQFF. In DNA, the CDR3 is TGCGCCAGCAGCCCGAGACTAGCGGATCATGAGCAGTTCTTC. V gene TRBV5-1 combines with J gene TRBJ2-1; 9 bases line up with TRBD2. Germline CDR1 reads SGHRS; CDR2 reads YFSETQ. This CDR3 is 14 amino acids long. V was pared by 4 bases and J by 8 bases, with 7 bases of the junction left unmatched.

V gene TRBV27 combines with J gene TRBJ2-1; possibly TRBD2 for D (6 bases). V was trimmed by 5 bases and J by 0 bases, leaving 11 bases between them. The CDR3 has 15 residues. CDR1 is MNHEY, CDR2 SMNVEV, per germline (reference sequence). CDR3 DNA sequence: TGTGCCAGCAGTGACCGGGGGAGCTCCTACAATGAGCAGTTCTTC. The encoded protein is CASSDRGSSYNEQFF.

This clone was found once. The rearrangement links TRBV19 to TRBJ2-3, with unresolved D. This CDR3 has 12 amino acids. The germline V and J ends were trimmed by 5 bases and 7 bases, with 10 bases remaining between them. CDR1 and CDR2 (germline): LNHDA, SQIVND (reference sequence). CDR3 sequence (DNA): TGTGCCAGTAGTCTCCCCACTCATACGCAGTATTTT. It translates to CASSLPTHTQYF. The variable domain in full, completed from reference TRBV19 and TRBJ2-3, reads DGGITQSPKYLFRKEGQNVTLSCEQNLNHDAMYWYRQDPGQGLRLIYYSQIVNDFQKGDIAEGYSVSREKKESFPLTVTSAQKNPTAFYLCASSLPTHTQYFGPGTRLTVL.

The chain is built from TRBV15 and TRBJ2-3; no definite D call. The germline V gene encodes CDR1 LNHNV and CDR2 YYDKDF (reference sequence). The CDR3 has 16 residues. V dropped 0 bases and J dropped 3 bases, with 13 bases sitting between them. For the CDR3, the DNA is TGTGCCACCAGCAGAGATCTTTCTCTCGGGACAGATACGCAGTATTTT. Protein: CATSRDLSLGTDTQYF.